The clone carrying this T cell receptor (beta chain) was seen a few times. Its antigen remains unidentified. The sample originates from a study of T-cell reconstitution after alpha-beta-depleted transplantation in children. Broader study findings: Newly produced T cells mostly accounted for T-cell counts and diversity one year post-transplant. Approximately two months post-transplant, alpha-beta T cells reportedly originated from several hundred expanded graft clones. At day 60, the high TCRbeta diversity found in some patients originated from recipient T cells and thymic progenitors that had survived.

Unique molecular identifiers were incorporated when the TCRbeta library was constructed. A single record per CDR3 protein comes from TCRdb applying MiXCR to the PCR reads. Among 300,000 to 350,000 distinct CDR3 sequences listed, roughly 21% were seen once. With V trimmed by 0 bases and J by 9 bases, 4 bases remained unmatched. Germline CDR1 and CDR2: WNHNN and SYGVQD (reference sequence). CDR3 size: 15 residues. This sequence originates from a male patient aged 10 to 17 who had a stem cell transplant for acute lymphoblastic leukemia, so the T cells may come from the graft donor. The sample consisted of PBMCs, mostly from graft donor cells, taken 180 days after TCRalphabeta/CD19-depleted stem cell transplant. The chain is built from TRBV10-1 and TRBJ2-1; 11 bases agree with TRBD2. The CDR3 sequence is CASSESTSGAPEQFF. The CDR3 nucleotides read TGCGCCAGCAGTGAGTCGACTAGCGGGGCCCCTGAGCAGTTCTTC.